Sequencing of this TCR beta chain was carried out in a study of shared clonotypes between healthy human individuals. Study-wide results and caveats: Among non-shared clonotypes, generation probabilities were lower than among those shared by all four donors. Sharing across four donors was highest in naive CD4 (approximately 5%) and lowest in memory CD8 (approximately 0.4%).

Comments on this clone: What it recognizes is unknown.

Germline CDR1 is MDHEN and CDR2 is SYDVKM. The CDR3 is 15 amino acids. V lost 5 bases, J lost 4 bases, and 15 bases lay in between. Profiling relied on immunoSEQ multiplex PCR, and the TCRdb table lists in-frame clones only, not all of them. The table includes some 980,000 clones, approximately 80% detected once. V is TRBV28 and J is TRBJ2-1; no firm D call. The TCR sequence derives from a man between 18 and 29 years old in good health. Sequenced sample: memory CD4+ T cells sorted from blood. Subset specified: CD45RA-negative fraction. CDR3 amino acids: CASSPISLKYNEQFF. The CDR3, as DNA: TGTGCCAGCAGTCCGATTAGCCTGAAGTACAATGAGCAGTTCTTC.